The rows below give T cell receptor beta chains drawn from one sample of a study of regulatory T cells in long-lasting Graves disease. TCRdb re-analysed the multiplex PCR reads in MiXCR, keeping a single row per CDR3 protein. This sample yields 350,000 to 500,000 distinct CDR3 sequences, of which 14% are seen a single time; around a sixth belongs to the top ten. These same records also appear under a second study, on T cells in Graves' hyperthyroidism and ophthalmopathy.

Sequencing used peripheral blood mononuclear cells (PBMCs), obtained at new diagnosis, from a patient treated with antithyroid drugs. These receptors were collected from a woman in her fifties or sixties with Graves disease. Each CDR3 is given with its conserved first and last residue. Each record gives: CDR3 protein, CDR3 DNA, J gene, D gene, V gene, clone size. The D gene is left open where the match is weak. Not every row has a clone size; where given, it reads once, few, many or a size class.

cdr3_aa: CASSDTGGWYYGYTF; cdr3_nt: TGTGCCAGCAGTGATACAGGGGGCTGGTACTATGGCTACACCTTC; j_call: TRBJ1-2; d_call: TRBD1; v_call: TRBV2; clone_size: many
cdr3_aa: CSARDNQWGTEAFF; cdr3_nt: TGCAGTGCTAGAGATAATCAGTGGGGGACTGAAGCTTTCTTT; j_call: TRBJ1-1; d_call: NA; v_call: TRBV20-1; clone_size: many
cdr3_aa: CASSYQKDRAYEQYF; cdr3_nt: TGTGCCAGCAGTTACCAAAAGGACAGGGCCTACGAGCAGTACTTC; j_call: TRBJ2-7; d_call: TRBD1; v_call: TRBV6-5; clone_size: few
cdr3_aa: CASSLSLTSGKADTQYF; cdr3_nt: TGTGCCAGCAGTTTATCCCTGACTAGCGGGAAGGCCGATACGCAGTATTTT; j_call: TRBJ2-3; d_call: TRBD2; v_call: TRBV28; clone_size: NA
cdr3_aa: CASTPNNPVGAKNIQYF; cdr3_nt: TGTGCCAGCACTCCTAACAACCCGGTCGGGGCCAAAAACATTCAGTACTTC; j_call: TRBJ2-4; d_call: NA; v_call: TRBV6-1; clone_size: many
cdr3_aa: CASSMTGRFLTYEQYF; cdr3_nt: TGTGCCAGCAGCATGACAGGGCGATTTTTAACCTACGAGCAGTACTTC; j_call: TRBJ2-7; d_call: TRBD1; v_call: TRBV12-3/TRBV12-4; clone_size: NA
cdr3_aa: CASSELRSDTSTSTDTQYF; cdr3_nt: TGTGCCAGCAGTGAATTACGGAGTGATACAAGTACTAGCACAGATACGCAGTATTTT; j_call: TRBJ2-3; d_call: NA; v_call: TRBV25-1; clone_size: once
cdr3_aa: CAIRAGNNEQFF; cdr3_nt: TGTGCCATCAGAGCGGGGAACAATGAGCAGTTCTTC; j_call: TRBJ2-1; d_call: TRBD2; v_call: TRBV10-3; clone_size: NA
cdr3_aa: CASSQRTSGRFHTGELFF; cdr3_nt: TGTGCCAGCAGTCAGCGGACTAGCGGGAGATTTCACACCGGGGAGCTGTTTTTT; j_call: TRBJ2-2; d_call: TRBD2; v_call: TRBV6-1; clone_size: once
cdr3_aa: CASSLAAAGPYNEQFF; cdr3_nt: TGTGCCAGCAGCTTAGCGGCTGCGGGGCCGTACAATGAGCAGTTCTTC; j_call: TRBJ2-1; d_call: NA; v_call: TRBV7-2; clone_size: NA
cdr3_aa: CASSLWDGASYEQYF; cdr3_nt: TGTGCCAGCAGTTTATGGGACGGTGCCTCCTACGAGCAGTACTTC; j_call: TRBJ2-7; d_call: NA; v_call: TRBV12-3/TRBV12-4; clone_size: many
cdr3_aa: CASSFEASSYEQYF; cdr3_nt: TGTGCCAGCAGCTTCGAGGCAAGCTCCTACGAGCAGTACTTC; j_call: TRBJ2-7; d_call: NA; v_call: TRBV7-6; clone_size: few
cdr3_aa: CASRRTSGSARGNEQFF; cdr3_nt: TGTGCCAGTAGGAGGACTAGCGGGAGCGCTAGGGGGAATGAGCAGTTCTTC; j_call: TRBJ2-1; d_call: TRBD2; v_call: TRBV19; clone_size: few
cdr3_aa: CASSQDIGTGMNTEAFF; cdr3_nt: TGTGCCAGCAGCCAAGATATCGGGACAGGGATGAACACTGAAGCTTTCTTT; j_call: TRBJ1-1; d_call: TRBD1; v_call: TRBV14; clone_size: NA
cdr3_aa: CSARDYLTSGRVAYEQFF; cdr3_nt: TGCAGTGCTAGAGATTATTTGACTAGCGGGAGGGTGGCATATGAGCAGTTCTTC; j_call: TRBJ2-1; d_call: TRBD2; v_call: TRBV20-1; clone_size: many
cdr3_aa: CASSFLRGRRGNQPQHF; cdr3_nt: TGTGCCAGCAGCTTCCTCAGGGGGCGACGAGGCAATCAGCCCCAGCATTTT; j_call: TRBJ1-5; d_call: TRBD1; v_call: TRBV7-4; clone_size: NA
cdr3_aa: CASRSPAEDEQYF; cdr3_nt: TGCGCCAGCAGGTCCCCGGCGGAGGACGAGCAGTACTTC; j_call: TRBJ2-7; d_call: NA; v_call: TRBV5-1; clone_size: NA
cdr3_aa: CASREQREHNEQFF; cdr3_nt: TGTGCCAGCAGAGAGCAGCGGGAGCACAATGAGCAGTTCTTC; j_call: TRBJ2-1; d_call: TRBD2; v_call: TRBV6-1; clone_size: many
cdr3_aa: CASTMTLNTEAFF; cdr3_nt: TGTGCCAGCACCATGACACTGAACACTGAAGCTTTCTTT; j_call: TRBJ1-1; d_call: NA; v_call: TRBV6-1; clone_size: many
cdr3_aa: CASITALEAFF; cdr3_nt: TGTGCCAGCATAACAGCGCTTGAAGCTTTCTTT; j_call: TRBJ1-1; d_call: NA; v_call: TRBV6-4; clone_size: few
cdr3_aa: CSVEELGQSSYEQYF; cdr3_nt: TGCAGCGTTGAAGAACTTGGTCAGTCCTCCTACGAGCAGTACTTC; j_call: TRBJ2-7; d_call: NA; v_call: TRBV29-1; clone_size: few
cdr3_aa: CASLKSDGGAQGYTF; cdr3_nt: TGTGCCAGCTTAAAATCCGACGGGGGTGCCCAGGGCTACACCTTC; j_call: TRBJ1-2; d_call: NA; v_call: TRBV2; clone_size: few
cdr3_aa: CATRDTIQETQYF; cdr3_nt: TGTGCCACCAGGGACACCATACAAGAGACCCAGTACTTC; j_call: TRBJ2-5; d_call: NA; v_call: TRBV24-1; clone_size: many
cdr3_aa: CATIRDMNTGELFF; cdr3_nt: TGTGCCACAATCCGAGACATGAACACCGGGGAGCTGTTTTTT; j_call: TRBJ2-2; d_call: NA; v_call: TRBV28; clone_size: many
cdr3_aa: CSVEDPGRGVVDTQYF; cdr3_nt: TGCAGCGTTGAAGATCCTGGCAGGGGAGTGGTAGATACGCAGTATTTT; j_call: TRBJ2-3; d_call: NA; v_call: TRBV29-1; clone_size: few
cdr3_aa: CASSGWDRVNEKLFF; cdr3_nt: TGTGCCAGCAGTGGTTGGGACAGAGTGAATGAAAAACTGTTTTTT; j_call: TRBJ1-4; d_call: TRBD1; v_call: TRBV28; clone_size: few
cdr3_aa: CASSQAGLAGSGELFF; cdr3_nt: TGCGCCAGCAGCCAAGCTGGACTAGCGGGATCCGGGGAGCTGTTTTTT; j_call: TRBJ2-2; d_call: TRBD2; v_call: TRBV4-1; clone_size: NA